This T cell receptor beta chain appears in the sequencing data of a study of blood T cell repertoires in COVID-19 (dated by TCRdb to 2020 to 2021). Context from the whole study: Collaborator samples came from the United States, Italy and Spain and covered acute and convalescent phases of COVID-19. Samples were obtained from the ongoing ImmuneRACE study (first 160 participants) and from over 1,000 subjects provided by 6 global collaborators. The prospective study material was composed of cDNA or gDNA derived from T cells, B-cell-depleted T cells, or PBMCs. Sample metadata almost always included a de-identified subject ID, COVID-19 status, age in years and sex. HLA class I and class II types, where available, came from metadata supplied by the sample provider rather than from assay-based typing. The dataset comprised deeply sampled blood TCRbeta repertoires from subjects exposed to, actively infected with, or recovered from COVID-19. The repertoires were released in a freely available public database meant as a resource for research on the immune response to SARS-CoV-2.

As concerns this clone: What antigen it recognizes has not been identified. Per-base quality was not reported, and no clone a single base away is much larger than it.

TCRbeta CDR3 regions were amplified from genomic DNA by means of the immunoSEQ Assay, a bias-controlled multiplex PCR. Concerning the study's data processing: Within the assay, amplification of reference gene primers was used to estimate how many nucleated cells each sample contained. To quantify the absolute abundance of each unique TCRbeta CDR3 rearrangement, sequence reads were collapsed and filtered. For each sample, productive Simpson clonality was calculated as the square root of Simpson's diversity index over productive rearrangements. The clones in this table, taken by TCRdb from immuneACCESS, are in-frame only. Not every clone is retained; where verified, under half of the shortfall comes from an unresolved V gene, and the cause of the rest is unknown. V and J calls and clone size are as listed in that table; D and trimming were resolved from the DNA. The sample table shows more than 350,000 clones, and roughly 89% are seen once. The ten largest clones add up to around 10% of the sample.

The CDR3 runs 18 amino acids, cysteine and phenylalanine included. Of the read, only the CDR3 DNA is kept; its 54 bases are in frame from base 1. Here V drops 0 bases and J drops 1 base, and the junction holds 10 bases not matched to any gene. CDR1 SGDLS and CDR2 YYNGEE were looked up in the germline V gene. Findings and caveats that apply to the study as a whole: Clinical and demographic metadata were provided uncurated, with the amount varying by source and participant.

Participants in the prospective study were enrolled through a virtual design, were aged roughly 18 to 100 years, and lived in some 24 United States geographic areas. To assign participants to cohorts, the prospective study relied on clinical history that participants themselves reported in a screening survey and a study questionnaire. Recovered participants in ImmuneRACE Cohort 3 were defined by two consecutive negative NP/OP PCR tests, clearance by a healthcare professional, or resolution of symptoms. Each participant in the prospective study had whole blood, serum and a nasopharyngeal or oropharyngeal swab collected by mobile phlebotomists. Over a roughly 2-month period, participants in the prospective study had the option of providing additional blood draws and questionnaires. Prospective study blood samples were shipped either frozen or at room temperature before DNA extraction.

The chain is made from TRBV9 and TRBJ2-3, with TRBD2 identical over 8 junction bases. Sequenced material: PBMCs or T cells enriched from blood (not recorded which). This clonotype was sampled from a woman aged 45-60 years who had recovered from COVID-19. The CDR3 sequence is CASSVDPKGSGGTDTQYF. The bases read TGTGCCAGCAGCGTAGACCCCAAGGGTAGCGGGGGCACAGATACGCAGTATTTT.